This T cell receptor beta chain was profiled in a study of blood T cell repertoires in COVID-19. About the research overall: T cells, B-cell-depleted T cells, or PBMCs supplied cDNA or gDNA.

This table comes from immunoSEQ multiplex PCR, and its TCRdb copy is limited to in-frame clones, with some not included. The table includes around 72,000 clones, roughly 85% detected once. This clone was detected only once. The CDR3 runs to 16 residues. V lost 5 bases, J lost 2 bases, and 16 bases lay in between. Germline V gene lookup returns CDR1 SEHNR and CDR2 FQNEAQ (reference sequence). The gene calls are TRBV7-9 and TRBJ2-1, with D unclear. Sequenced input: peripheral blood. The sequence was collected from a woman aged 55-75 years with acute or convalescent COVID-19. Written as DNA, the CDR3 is TGTGCCAGCAGCCCCCGGTTTGGCGGAGCCTACAATGAGCAGTTCTTC. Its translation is CASSPRFGGAYNEQFF.